These 18 T cell receptor beta chains were all obtained from the same sample, sequenced in a study of CD8 T cells in Susac syndrome. Roughly 0.45 to 1 ug RNA was reverse transcribed with random hexamers. One entry per CDR3 protein results from TCRdb running MiXCR on the immunoSEQ multiplex PCR reads. This sample carries roughly 200,000 distinct CDR3 sequences, 95% of them seen once, and the ten largest clones take approximately 0.1%. The specimen sequenced was CD4+ T cells from PBMCs. These receptors were obtained from a human donor in good health.

CDR3 in amino acids: CSASGGGEQFF. In DNA, the CDR3 is TGCAGTGCGAGTGGGGGTGGTGAGCAGTTCTTC. J is TRBJ2-1 and V is TRBV20-1, with D perhaps given as TRBD1 or TRBD2 (5 bases each). The CDR3 has 11 residues. Germline V gives CDR1 DFQATT, CDR2 SNEGSKA (reference sequence). The ends were cut back, 6 bases at V and 9 bases at J, with 12 bases in the middle.

The CDR3 spells CASRASTGNTEAFF. As DNA, the CDR3 is TGTGCCAGCAGGGCTTCGACAGGGAACACTGAAGCTTTCTTT. V usage is TRBV7-2 and J usage is TRBJ1-1; perhaps TRBD1 as D (6 bases). Trimming cost V 6 bases and J 1 base, with 12 bases left between them. The CDR3 sequence is 14 residues long. Per germline, CDR1 SGHTA and CDR2 FQGNSA.

The chain carries TRBV15 and TRBJ1-5; D not resolved. Germline lookup yields CDR1 LNHNV and CDR2 YYDKDF (reference sequence). This CDR3 spans 13 amino acids. Trimming removed 0 bases from V and 16 bases from J, with 16 bases in between. The CDR3 loop reads CATSREVKRVEHF. The CDR3 DNA is TGTGCCACCAGCAGAGAGGTGAAACGGGTTGAACATTTT.

DNA of the CDR3: TGTGCCAGCAGCCCCGCAGGGAGGTACACTGAAGCTTTCTTT. This sequence encodes CASSPAGRYTEAFF. The chain combines TRBV7-2 with TRBJ1-1; weak D call: TRBD1 (5 bases). There are 14 residues in the CDR3. The V gene's germline CDR1 is SGHTA and CDR2 FQGNSA. Trimming shortened V by 5 bases and J by 3 bases, and 13 bases separated the two germline ends.

V usage is TRBV7-2 and J usage is TRBJ1-1, with D unclear. The CDR3 has 13 residues. CDR1 SGHTA and CDR2 FQGNSA come from the germline V gene. V dropped 4 bases and J dropped 5 bases, with 11 bases sitting between them. The CDR3 sequence is CASSSPLRTEAFF. CDR3 in DNA: TGTGCCAGCAGCTCCCCCCTGAGGACTGAAGCTTTCTTT.

V usage is TRBV10-3 and J usage is TRBJ2-7; the D call may be TRBD1 or TRBD2 (5 bases each). The CDR3 has 15 amino acids. Germline CDR1 is ENHRY and CDR2 is SYGVKD. V lost 0 bases and J lost 3, with 12 bases in between. Written as DNA, the CDR3 is TGTGCCATCAGTGAGTCGCTTGGGGGATTCTACGAGCAGTACGTC. Translating it yields CAISESLGGFYEQYV.

The gene calls are TRBV29-1 and TRBJ2-3; 7 positions agree with TRBD1. Looked up from germline, CDR1 is SQVTM and CDR2 is ANQGSEA. The CDR3 sequence is 13 residues long. V shed 6 bases and J 5 bases; nucleotides not matched to a gene: 8. CDR3 coding DNA: TGCAGCGTCACATTCACAGGGGAAGATACGCAGTATTTT. Its translation: CSVTFTGEDTQYF.

This rearrangement joins TRBV5-1 to TRBJ2-3; D remains ambiguous. Trimming removed 4 bases from V and 7 bases from J, with 7 bases in between. The germline V gene has CDR1 SGHRS and CDR2 YFSETQ. This CDR3 has 11 residues. In DNA, the CDR3 is TGCGCCAGCAGCATGGAGAATACGCAGTATTTT. This codes for CASSMENTQYF.

The rearrangement links TRBV4-1 to TRBJ1-4, with D possibly being TRBD1 (5 bases). Germline V CDR1 and CDR2: MGHRA, YSYEKL. The CDR3 loop spans 13 amino acids. The V end lost 4 bases, the J end lost 5 bases, and 8 bases lay between the germline ends. The CDR3 reads CASSRRQNEKLFF. DNA for the CDR3: TGCGCCAGCAGCCGGAGACAGAATGAAAAACTGTTTTTT.

The chain joins TRBV7-9 to TRBJ1-6; TRBD1 matches 7 bases. The CDR3 is 14 amino acids. Germline lookup yields CDR1 SEHNR and CDR2 FQNEAQ (reference sequence). J was trimmed by 7 bases and V by 5 bases; bases with no gene match: 5. This CDR3 reads CASSVGTVNSPLHF. CDR3 coding DNA: TGTGCCAGCAGCGTCGGGACAGTGAATTCACCCCTCCACTTT.

The chain combines TRBV6-6 with TRBJ2-7, with 9 bases aligning to TRBD1. The CDR3 has 14 amino acids. Trimming at V came to 6 bases and at J to 3 bases, leaving 6 bases not matched to a gene. CDR1 is MNHNY and CDR2 is SVGAGI in the germline V gene (reference sequence). DNA of the CDR3: TGTGCCAGCAGCCCCGGGACAGGGATCTACGAGCAGTACGTC. Its protein is CASSPGTGIYEQYV.

As for this clonotype: One end of the junction is discordant with germline, which a read error may explain. J is TRBJ2-1 and V is TRBV7-6, with 8 bases matching TRBD2. The CDR3 length is 16 residues. CDR1 and CDR2 (germline): SGHVS, FNYEAQ. In nucleotides, the CDR3 is TGTGCCAGCAGCCTAGCGGGCCACAACTCCTACAATGAGCAGTTCTTC. Translating gives CASSLAGHNSYNEQFF.

V is TRBV2 and J is TRBJ2-7; no clear D gene. The CDR3 is made up of 12 amino acids. V lost 2 bases to trimming and J lost 1 base, with 3 bases between them. Germline V gene lookup returns CDR1 SNHLY and CDR2 FYNNEI. The CDR3 region is CASSEQSYEQYV. The CDR3 DNA reads TGTGCCAGCAGTGAACAGTCCTACGAGCAGTACGTC.

This sequence joins TRBV25-1 and TRBJ1-6, with TRBD1 as a possible D gene (5 bases). Looked up from germline, CDR1 is MGHDK and CDR2 is SYGVNS. The CDR3 totals 15 residues. V was trimmed by 4 bases and J by 5 bases, leaving 12 bases between them. The CDR3 nucleotides read TGTGCCAGCAGTGCCGCGGGGGGAAATAATTCACCCCTCCACTTT. Its protein product is CASSAAGGNNSPLHF. The full variable domain, its missing parts supplied by reference TRBV25-1 and TRBJ1-6, is EADIYQTPRYLVIGTGKKITLECSQTMGHDKMYWYQQDPGMELHLIHYSYGVNSTEKGDLSSESTVSRIRTEHFPLTLESARPSHTSQYLCASSAAGGNNSPLHFGNGTRLTVT.

The V call is TRBV18, the J call TRBJ2-7; no firm D call. Deletions cut 2 bases from V and 2 bases from J, with 10 bases between. The CDR3 has 14 residues. Germline CDR1 reads KGHSH; CDR2 reads LQKENI. The CDR3 sequence: CASSPSGGTYEQYV. The CDR3 DNA sequence: TGTGCCAGCTCACCATCAGGCGGAACCTACGAGCAGTACGTC.

This chain connects TRBV24-1 to TRBJ2-3, with 9 bases aligning to TRBD2. Germline CDR1 reads KGHDR; CDR2 reads SFDVKD. CDR3 length: 16 residues. Trimming removed 3 bases from V and 7 bases from J; junction bases left unmatched: 10. Here the CDR3 reads CATSDATSGRWNTQYF. CDR3 sequence (DNA): TGTGCCACCAGTGATGCAACCAGCGGGAGGTGGAATACGCAGTATTTT.

The chain couples TRBV29-1 to TRBJ2-2; D possibly uses TRBD1 or TRBD2 (5 bases each). This CDR3 region has 12 residues. Trimming cost V 5 bases and J 7 bases, with 11 bases left between them. Per the germline V gene, CDR1 is SQVTM and CDR2 is ANQGSEA. The CDR3 protein is CSVYEGRGELFF. The CDR3, as DNA: TGCAGCGTTTATGAGGGACGCGGGGAGCTGTTTTTT.

This chain links TRBV29-1 with TRBJ1-1; possible D gene TRBD1, 5 bases. The CDR3 is made up of 12 amino acids. V was cut by 4 bases and J by 5 bases, with 11 bases left in between. Germline lookup yields CDR1 SQVTM and CDR2 ANQGSEA. CDR3: CSVGGGRTEAFF. The DNA of the CDR3 is TGCAGCGTTGGGGGCGGTCGAACTGAAGCTTTCTTT.